The rows below give T cell receptor beta chains drawn from one sample of a study of HIV-infected children after antiretroviral therapy interruption. Via MiXCR, TCRdb re-called the 3' RACE reads, giving one row per CDR3 protein. The table lists 40,000 or so distinct CDR3 sequences, about 7% of them singletons, with just under 1% in the top ten. The specimen comprised CD45RA+ CD4+ T cells from PBMCs, pooled from several time points, sampled from a donor given antiretroviral therapy, either interrupted or continuous. The receptors here all came from a pool of human donors with HIV. CDR3s include the opening cysteine and the closing phenylalanine or tryptophan. A D gene is named only where the DNA matches it firmly.

J: TRBJ1-1
V: TRBV7-8
D: NA
CDR3: CASSLVKPGTEAFF

J: TRBJ2-3
V: TRBV12-3/TRBV12-4
D: NA
CDR3: CASRATGSDTQYF

J: TRBJ2-2
V: TRBV6-6
D: NA
CDR3: CASSDNWTNTGQLYF

J: TRBJ2-1
V: TRBV28
D: NA
CDR3: CASSLFPGVVEQFF

J: TRBJ2-4
V: TRBV7-2
D: NA
CDR3: CASSPEVGRVKNIQYF

J: TRBJ2-1
V: TRBV5-1
D: TRBD2
CDR3: CASSFRTSGDEQFF

J: TRBJ2-5
V: TRBV10-3
D: NA
CDR3: CAISEWGLTQETQYF

J: TRBJ2-1
V: TRBV6-6
D: TRBD1
CDR3: CASGDRGSYAEQFF

J: TRBJ1-1
V: TRBV20-1
D: NA
CDR3: CSARGGRWDTEAFF

J: TRBJ1-1
V: TRBV28
D: NA
CDR3: CASSPLLLRGAGTEAFF

J: TRBJ2-7
V: TRBV6-1
D: TRBD1
CDR3: CASRKQGVGQYF

J: TRBJ2-1
V: TRBV4-2
D: TRBD1
CDR3: CASSQDGQGAYAEQFF

J: TRBJ2-6
V: TRBV5-1
D: NA
CDR3: CASNEVSGANVLTF

J: TRBJ2-1
V: TRBV6-2/TRBV6-3
D: NA
CDR3: CASSVPANEQFF

J: TRBJ2-3
V: TRBV2
D: TRBD2
CDR3: CASNRLAGGLTDTQYF

J: TRBJ2-3
V: TRBV12-3/TRBV12-4
D: NA
CDR3: CASSLRARGTDTQYF

J: TRBJ1-5
V: TRBV20-1
D: NA
CDR3: CSAKRTVNQPQHF

J: TRBJ1-1
V: TRBV5-1
D: NA
CDR3: CASSLGGVGTEAFF

J: TRBJ2-7
V: TRBV7-9
D: NA
CDR3: CASSLGSGRGTYEQYF

J: TRBJ1-6
V: TRBV4-1
D: NA
CDR3: CASSPRNSYNSPLYF

J: TRBJ2-2
V: TRBV2
D: TRBD2
CDR3: CAGGLAGVTYTGELFF

J: TRBJ2-1
V: TRBV29-1
D: NA
CDR3: CSVSRHNEQFF

J: TRBJ2-5
V: TRBV7-8
D: NA
CDR3: CASSPRGRSETQYF